This T cell receptor (beta chain) was retrieved from a study of cytomegalovirus exposure and HLA in healthy donors. Primers for the PCR totalled 60 Vbeta and 13 Jbeta. Using immunoSEQ multiplex PCR, the repertoire was profiled, and TCRdb retains in-frame clones only, with some absent. The data hold 100,000 to 150,000 clones, with about 74% observed a single time. To note about this clone: The target antigen is unknown.

Regarding the study as a whole: Reported performance of the classifier showed diagnosis of cytomegalovirus status with high specificity and sensitivity. A likely sequencing artifact accounted for one observed cluster of highly shared sequence variants.

The material sequenced was PBMCs. The clonotype comes from a male donor in good health and CMV-seronegative.

This CDR3 is CAGWQGDEKLFF. CDR3 bases: TGTGCCGGGTGGCAGGGCGACGAAAAACTGTTTTTT. The chain links TRBV2 to TRBJ1-4; D possibly corresponds to TRBD1 (5 bases). V gave up 11 bases and J gave up 8 bases, with 15 bases separating them. In germline, CDR1 is SNHLY, CDR2 FYNNEI. The CDR3 covers 12 residues.